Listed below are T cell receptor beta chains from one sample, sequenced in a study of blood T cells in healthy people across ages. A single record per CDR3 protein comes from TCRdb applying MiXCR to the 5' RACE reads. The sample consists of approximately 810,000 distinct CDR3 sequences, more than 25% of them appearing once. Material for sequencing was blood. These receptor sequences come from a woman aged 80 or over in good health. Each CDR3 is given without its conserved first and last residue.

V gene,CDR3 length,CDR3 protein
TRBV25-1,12,ASSASGRGGEQF
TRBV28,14,ASTHSSGTDNEKLF
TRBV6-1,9,ASSSPRGYT
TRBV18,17,ASSSSTSGAAFSTDTQY
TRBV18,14,ASSGVQISGANVLT
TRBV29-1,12,SVPTGGETDTQY
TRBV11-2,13,ASSFVAATYNEQF
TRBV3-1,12,ASSQRQLDNEQF
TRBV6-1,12,ASGTGGAADTQY
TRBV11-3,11,ASSFGLEETQY
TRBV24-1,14,ATSETTSGAFYTQY
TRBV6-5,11,ASSYGRITEAF
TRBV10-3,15,AISDKQGTLPNSPLH
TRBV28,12,ASSHLDRQETQY
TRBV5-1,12,ASSPGTETYGYT
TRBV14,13,ASSPSSRVDNEQF
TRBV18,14,ASSPGTGRSPYEQY
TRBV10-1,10,ASSPDRGSRF
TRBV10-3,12,AISKDGDNSPLH
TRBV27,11,ASEGGYHNEQF
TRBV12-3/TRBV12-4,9,ASSRADVQY
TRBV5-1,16,ASSPWHRHNPSGEPQH
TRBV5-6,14,ASSDSLSGGPREQY
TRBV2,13,ASSESQTMNTEAF
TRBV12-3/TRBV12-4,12,ASKSGQGDYGYT
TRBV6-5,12,ASIAGAPPAEQF
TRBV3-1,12,VSSQRTGGEKLF
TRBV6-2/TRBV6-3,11,ASRDSSMGEQF
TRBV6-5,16,ASSYSTGIKSGIDEQF
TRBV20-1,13,SARTGTEGRETQY
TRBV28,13,ASRGRGQGANEQF
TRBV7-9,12,ASSSPKGYNEQF
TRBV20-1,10,SATTGSVGYT
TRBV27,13,ASSGQGQRLETQY
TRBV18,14,ASSTGTGRSGNTIY
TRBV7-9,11,VSSPGRGGEAF
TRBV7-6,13,ASSSSPGGYNEQF
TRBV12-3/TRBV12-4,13,ASRFSGAPLYEQY
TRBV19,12,ARMGLLKGDTQY
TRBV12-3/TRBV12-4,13,ASSLSIRTGGKLF
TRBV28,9,ASSFKYGYT
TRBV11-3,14,ASSPLKASGGDTQY
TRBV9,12,ASSAMTETGELF
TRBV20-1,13,SASTGAATDQPQH
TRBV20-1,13,SARISTGTQETQF
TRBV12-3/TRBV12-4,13,ASSLALTTYNEQF
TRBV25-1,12,ASTGQGRNQPQH
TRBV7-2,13,ASSLGKGGGETQY
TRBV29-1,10,SVARGSYEQY
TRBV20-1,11,SATGLNRGEQY
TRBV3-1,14,ASRQAAGGRGNEQF
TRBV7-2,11,ASSSGQNHPQH
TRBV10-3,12,AIRTGAPNYGYT
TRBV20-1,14,SARREGSSYNSPLH
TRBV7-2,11,ASRSASGREQY
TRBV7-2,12,ASSSVLMNTEAF
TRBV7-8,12,ASSQPGGGNEAF
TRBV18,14,ASSPRQVEANYGYT
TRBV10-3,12,AISDQTGNYGYT
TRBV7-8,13,ASSLDPSGVGEQY